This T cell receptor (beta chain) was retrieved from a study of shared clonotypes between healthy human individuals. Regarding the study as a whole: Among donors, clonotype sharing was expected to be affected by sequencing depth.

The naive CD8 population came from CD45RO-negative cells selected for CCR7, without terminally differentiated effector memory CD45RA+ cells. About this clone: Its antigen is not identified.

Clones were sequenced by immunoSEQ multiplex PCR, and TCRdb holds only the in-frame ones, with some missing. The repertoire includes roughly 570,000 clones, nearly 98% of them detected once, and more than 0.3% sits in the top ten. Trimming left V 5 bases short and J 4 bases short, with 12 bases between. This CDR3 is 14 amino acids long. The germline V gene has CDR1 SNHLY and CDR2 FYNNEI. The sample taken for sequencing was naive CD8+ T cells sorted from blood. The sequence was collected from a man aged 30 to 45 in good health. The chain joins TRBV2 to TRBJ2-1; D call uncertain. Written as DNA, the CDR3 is TGTGCCAGCAGTAAGTCCGGCGATTACAATGAGCAGTTCTTC. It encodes CASSKSGDYNEQFF.